The 7 T cell receptor beta chains below come from one sample, sequenced in a study of blood T cell repertoires in COVID-19. Sequenced by immunoSEQ multiplex PCR; TCRdb stores in-frame clones only, minus some. Here the sample spans roughly 160,000 clones, approximately 88% being singletons. Source material: PBMCs or T cells enriched from blood (not recorded which). These receptors all stem from a woman aged 60-75 years who had recovered from COVID-19.

The V gene is TRBV19, the J gene TRBJ1-2; 7 bases map to TRBD1. The CDR3 contains 14 residues. CDR1 and CDR2 (germline): LNHDA, SQIVND (reference sequence). The J segment lost 2 bases and the V segment lost 4 bases, leaving 4 bases of the junction unmatched. CDR3 protein: CASSTGGGNYGYTF. Written as DNA, the CDR3 is TGTGCCAGTAGTACAGGAGGGGGCAACTATGGCTACACCTTC.

This chain uses TRBV11-2 with TRBJ2-7; D is possibly TRBD2 (6 bases). The V gene lost 1 base and the J gene lost 4 bases, with 17 bases spanning the gap. Looked up from germline, CDR1 is SGHAT and CDR2 is FQNNGV. The CDR3 runs to 16 residues. CDR3 in DNA: TGTGCCAGCAGCTTAGTGAGGGAGGCGAGACGATACGAGCAGTACTTC. Translation: CASSLVREARRYEQYF.

The genes are TRBV6-5 and TRBJ2-6; D ambiguous. The V and J ends lost 6 bases and 0 bases respectively, with 9 bases between them. From germline, CDR1 is MNHEY and CDR2 SVGAGI. This CDR3 spans 15 amino acids. Written as DNA, the CDR3 is TGTGCCAGCAGCCTACCCGTCTCTGGGGCCAACGTCCTGACTTTC. Translating it yields CASSLPVSGANVLTF.

The V call is TRBV19, the J call TRBJ1-4, with D maybe TRBD1 (6 bases). CDR3 length: 12 amino acids. V dropped 8 bases and J dropped 7 bases, with 11 bases sitting between them. Germline V CDR1 and CDR2: LNHDA, SQIVND (reference sequence). CDR3 loop: CASGGGFEKLFF. The CDR3 DNA is TGTGCCAGTGGTGGGGGCTTTGAAAAACTGTTTTTT.

This chain links TRBV28 with TRBJ1-2, with 7 bases identical to TRBD1. Germline V gene data show CDR1 as MDHEN and CDR2 as SYDVKM. The CDR3 runs to 15 residues. J was trimmed by 4 bases and V by 5 bases; bases with no gene match: 10. The CDR3 is CASSLGTAQPYGYTF. In DNA form, the CDR3 reads TGTGCCAGCAGTCTGGGGACAGCTCAGCCCTATGGCTACACCTTC.

The rearrangement joins TRBV27 to TRBJ1-1, with D possibly being TRBD1 (6 bases). The CDR3 has 14 amino acids. Per the germline V gene, CDR1 is MNHEY and CDR2 is SMNVEV (reference sequence). The ends were cut back, 6 bases at V and 3 bases at J, with 14 bases in the middle. The CDR3, as DNA: TGTGCCAGCAGGCCAGACAGGTTTTACACTGAAGCTTTCTTT. As protein: CASRPDRFYTEAFF.

This clone was seen a few times. The chain carries TRBV28 and TRBJ1-1, with unresolved D. The germline gives CDR1 MDHEN, CDR2 SYDVKM. Trimming left V 8 bases short and J 4 bases short, with 14 bases between. The CDR3 sequence is 13 residues long. The DNA of the CDR3 is TGTGCCAGCCGATACCCCGGGAGCACTGAAGCTTTCTTT. Translating it yields CASRYPGSTEAFF.